The clone carrying this TCR beta chain occurred many times. The target antigen is unknown. This sample is part of a study of T cell repertoires in cytomegalovirus infection. As for the study in general: Indicated by public TCR beta signatures were CMV infection and matching HLA type.

CDR3 length equals 13 residues. Germline V gene lookup returns CDR1 MNHEY and CDR2 SVGAGI. V lost 6 bases and J lost 7, with 15 bases in between. TCRdb reanalysed the reads using MiXCR and keeps one entry per CDR3 protein. This sample has around 440,000 distinct CDR3 sequences, with 11% found just once. Whole-study results and caveats: Cumulative frequency of public TCR beta families picked out carriers of CMV plus the relevant HLA. Dominating the ex vivo response were HLA-C-restricted CMV-specific TCR beta clonotypes.

The TCR was taken from a human donor in good health (CMV status not recorded). Some clones in this sample may be carry-over from other donors' samples. Specimen: PBMCs. The rearrangement links TRBV6-5 to TRBJ1-1; D unresolved. CDR3 in amino acids: CASRPQEWDEAFF. In DNA form, the CDR3 reads TGTGCCAGCAGACCGCAGGAGTGGGATGAAGCTTTCTTT.